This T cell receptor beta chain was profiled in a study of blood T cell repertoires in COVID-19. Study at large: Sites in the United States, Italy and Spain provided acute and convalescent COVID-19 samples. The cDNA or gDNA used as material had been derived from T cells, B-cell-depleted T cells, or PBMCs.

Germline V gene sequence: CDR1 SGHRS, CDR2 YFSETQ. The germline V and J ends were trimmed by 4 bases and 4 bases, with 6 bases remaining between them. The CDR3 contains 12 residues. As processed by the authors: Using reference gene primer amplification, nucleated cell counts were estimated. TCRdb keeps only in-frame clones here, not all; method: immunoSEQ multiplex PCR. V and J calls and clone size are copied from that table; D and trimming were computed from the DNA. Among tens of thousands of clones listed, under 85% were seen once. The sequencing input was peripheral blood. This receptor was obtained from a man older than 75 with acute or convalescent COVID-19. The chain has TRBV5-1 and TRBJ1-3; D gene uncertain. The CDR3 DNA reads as TGCGCCAGCAGCCTAGTCGGAAACACCATATATTTT. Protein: CASSLVGNTIYF. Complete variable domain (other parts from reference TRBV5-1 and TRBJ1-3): KAGVTQTPRYLIKTRGQQVTLSCSPISGHRSVSWYQQTPGQGLQFLFEYFSETQRNKGNFPGRFSGRQFSNSRSEMNVSTLELGDSALYLCASSLVGNTIYFGEGSWLTVV.